Given below is one T cell receptor beta chain in context. The CDR3 totals 19 residues. V gave up 2 bases and J gave up 5 bases; unmatched junction bases: 13. Germline assignment: CDR1 SGHTA and CDR2 FQGTGA. Only in-frame clones appear in the TCRdb table, and some are missing; sequencing was by immunoSEQ multiplex PCR. The sample records 90,000 or so clones, 84% being singletons. This entry belongs to a study of control samples from healthy donors and cancer patients. Input material: PBMCs. This receptor was identified in a man aged 70 or older with lung cancer. This sequence joins TRBV7-3 and TRBJ1-6; TRBD1 matches at 9 bases. The CDR3, as DNA: TGTGCCAGCAGCTTATTTGACAGGGGGTCCCCCTTTGATAATTCACCCCTCCACTTT. Encoded protein: CASSLFDRGSPFDNSPLHF. The full variable domain, its missing parts supplied by reference TRBV7-3 and TRBJ1-6, is GAGVSQTPSNKVTEKGKYVELRCDPISGHTALYWYRQSLGQGPEFLIYFQGTGAADDSGLPNDRFFAVRPEGSVSTLKIQRTERGDSAVYLCASSLFDRGSPFDNSPLHFGNGTRLTVT.